Following are 4 T cell receptor beta chains from one sample sequenced in a study of T cell clonality in common variable immunodeficiency. Assay: immunoSEQ multiplex PCR; the TCRdb copy retains only in-frame clones and omits some. The sample is made up of tens of thousands of clones, none counted only once. Sequencing was done on a sample of peripheral blood mononuclear cells. These receptors all stem from a person aged 18 to 70 in good health.

This clone appeared many times. The read gets to within 3 residues of the CDR3 end, and the germline J gene fills in the rest. This chain connects TRBV7-9 to TRBJ2-5; the D is unclear. CDR3 size: 12 residues. V was clipped by 2 bases and J by 5 bases, with 6 bases between them. Germline loops: CDR1 SEHNR, CDR2 FQNEAQ (reference sequence). Partial CDR3 DNA: TGTGCCAGCAGCTTAATCCCGGAGACC. It yields the protein CASSLIPET. The full CDR3 reads CASSLIPETQYF.

Notes on this clone: The CDR3 end is not reached by the read, which stops 3 residues before it; the germline J gene fills it in. The rearrangement uses TRBV30 and TRBJ2-1; 7 bases align to TRBD2. Per the germline V gene, CDR1 is GTSNPN and CDR2 is SVGIG (reference sequence). V lost 0 bases, J lost 5 bases, and 4 bases stayed unmatched. This CDR3 has 14 amino acids. The sequenced CDR3 bases are TGTGCCTGGAGTGTCGGGACTACAAACAATGAG. As protein: CAWSVGTTNNE. The whole CDR3 region reads CAWSVGTTNNEQFF. Full variable domain (rest looked up from reference TRBV30 and TRBJ2-1): SQTIHQWPATLVQPVGSPLSLECTVEGTSNPNLYWYRQAAGRGLQLLFYSVGIGQISSEVPQNLSASRPQDRQFILSSKKLLLSDSGFYLCAWSVGTTNNEQFFGPGTRLTVL.

This clone was observed many times. With the read ending 3 residues before the CDR3 end, the germline J gene is used to fill in that end. The V call is TRBV5-1, the J call TRBJ1-4; D not certain. Germline V gene lookup returns CDR1 SGHRS and CDR2 YFSETQ. Trimming left V 5 bases short and J 5 bases short, with 13 bases between. The CDR3 runs to 14 residues. This CDR3 reads CASSPTGGNEKLFF. Partial CDR3 DNA: TGCGCCAGCAGTCCGACTGGCGGAAATGAAAAA.

Many counts were recorded for this clone. The read falls 3 residues short of the CDR3 end, and the missing part is taken from the germline J gene. The rearrangement joins TRBV7-9 to TRBJ1-6, with 8 bases aligning to TRBD1. Germline-derived CDR1 and CDR2 are SEHNR and FQNEAQ (reference sequence). The CDR3 length is 15 residues. Trimming cost V 2 bases and J 10 bases; bases outside gene matches: 7. This CDR3 reads CASSLPGQGLSPLHF. The sequenced CDR3 bases are TGTGCCAGCAGCTTACCAGGACAGGGCCTATCACCC.